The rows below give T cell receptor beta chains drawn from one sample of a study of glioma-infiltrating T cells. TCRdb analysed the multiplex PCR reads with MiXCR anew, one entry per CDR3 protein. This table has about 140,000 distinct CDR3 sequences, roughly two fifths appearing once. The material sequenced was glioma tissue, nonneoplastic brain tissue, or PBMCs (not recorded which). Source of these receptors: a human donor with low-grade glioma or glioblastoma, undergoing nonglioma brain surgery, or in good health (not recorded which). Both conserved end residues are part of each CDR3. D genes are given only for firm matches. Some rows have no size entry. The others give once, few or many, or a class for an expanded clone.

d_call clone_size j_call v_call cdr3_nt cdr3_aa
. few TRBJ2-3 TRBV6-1 TGTGCCAGCAGCCCCGTATTTAGAGATACGCAGTATTTT CASSPVFRDTQYF
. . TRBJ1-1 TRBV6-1 TGTGCCAGCAGTGATGAGTCAACTTTCTTT CASSDESTFF
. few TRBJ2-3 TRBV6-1 TGTGCCAGCAGTGCTCAGGCTTGGGAGGAAGATACGCAGTATTTT CASSAQAWEEDTQYF
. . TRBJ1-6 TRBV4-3 TGCGCCAGCAGCCAAGACACCTACGACAATTCACCCCTCCACTTT CASSQDTYDNSPLHF
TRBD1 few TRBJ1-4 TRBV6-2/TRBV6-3 TGTGCCAGCAGCGACACAGGGGGCGATGAAAAACTGTTTTTT CASSDTGGDEKLFF
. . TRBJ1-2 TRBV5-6 TGTGCCAGCACCACTTTGGCAGGCTATGGCTACACCTTC CASTTLAGYGYTF
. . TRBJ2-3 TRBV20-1 TGCAGTGCCCCAGAGAGGAAGGGCACAGATACGCAGTATTTT CSAPERKGTDTQYF
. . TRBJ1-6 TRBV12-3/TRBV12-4 TGTGCCAGCAGTTTGGACAGAAATTCACCCCTCCACTTT CASSLDRNSPLHF
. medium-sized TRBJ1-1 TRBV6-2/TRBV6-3 TGTGCCAGCAGTTACCTGGGGGATACTGAAGCTTTCTTT CASSYLGDTEAFF
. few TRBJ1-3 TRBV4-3 TGCGCCAGCAGCCAAGATAGGACTTTCTCTGGAAACACCATATATTTT CASSQDRTFSGNTIYF
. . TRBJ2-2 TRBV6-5 TGTGCCAGCACCAAAACAGGGACAACCGGGGAGCTGTTTTTT CASTKTGTTGELFF
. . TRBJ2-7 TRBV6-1 TGTGCCAGCAGTGAAGGCAGGGTATTCGACGAGCAGTACTTC CASSEGRVFDEQYF
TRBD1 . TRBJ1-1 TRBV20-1 TGCAGTGCGAGAACAACGACAGGGAACACTGGAGCTTTCTTT CSARTTTGNTGAFF
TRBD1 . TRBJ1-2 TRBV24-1 TGTGCCACCAGTGACGCCGGGACAGGGGGTTATGGCTACACCTTC CATSDAGTGGYGYTF
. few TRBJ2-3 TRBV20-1 TGCAGTGATCAGCGGCCTTCCACAGATACGCAGTATTTT CSDQRPSTDTQYF
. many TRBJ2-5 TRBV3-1 TGTGCCAGCAGCCAAGCGGGACAAGAGACCCAGTACTTC CASSQAGQETQYF
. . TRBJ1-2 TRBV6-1 TGTGCCAGCAGCCAGGGGCAACGCTATGGCTACACCTTC CASSQGQRYGYTF
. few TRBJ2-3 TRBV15 TGTGCCACCAGCAGAGATCGACAAAACACAGATACGCAGTATTTT CATSRDRQNTDTQYF
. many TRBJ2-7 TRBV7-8 TGTGCCAGCAGCTCCCGGGACAACTCCTACGAGCAGTACTTC CASSSRDNSYEQYF
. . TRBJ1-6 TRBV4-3 TGCGCCAGCAGCCAAGACTCACAGTATAATTCACCCCTCCACTTT CASSQDSQYNSPLHF
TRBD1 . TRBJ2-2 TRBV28 TGTGCCAGCAGTTCAGTACTCGGGACAGGGTACACCGGGGAGCTGTCTTTT CASSSVLGTGYTGELSF
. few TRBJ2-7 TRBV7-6 TGTGCCAGCAGCCTATTCCAGGGGTTTGACTACGAGCAGTACTTC CASSLFQGFDYEQYF
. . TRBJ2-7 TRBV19 TGTGCAAGTAGTACTCTAACCGGTTGGGGCGAGCAGTACTTC CASSTLTGWGEQYF
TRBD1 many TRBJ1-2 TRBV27 TGTGCCAGCAGTTCCCAGACAGGGGTCTATGGCTACACCTTC CASSSQTGVYGYTF
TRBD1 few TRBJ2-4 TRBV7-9 TGTGCCAGCAGCCCTATGACCCTACAGGGGAAGGCCAAAAACATTCAGTACTTC CASSPMTLQGKAKNIQYF
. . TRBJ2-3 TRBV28 TGTGCCAGCGAATCCTTGGACCGCACAGATACGCAGTATTTT CASESLDRTDTQYF
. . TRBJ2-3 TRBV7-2 TGTGCCTGGAGCTCAGGGACGCTTCTGTTTAGCACAGATACGCAGTATTTT CAWSSGTLLFSTDTQYF
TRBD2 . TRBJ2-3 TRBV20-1 TGCAGTGCTAGAGCACTAGCGTGGCTTACGGATACGCAGTATTTT CSARALAWLTDTQYF
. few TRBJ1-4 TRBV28 TGTGCCAGCAAGGGCACGGTCAATAATGAAAAACTGTTTTTT CASKGTVNNEKLFF
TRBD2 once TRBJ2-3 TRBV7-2 TGTGCCAGCAGCTTAAGTCTAGCGGGGCTCACAGATACGCAGTATTTT CASSLSLAGLTDTQYF
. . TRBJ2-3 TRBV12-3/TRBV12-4 TGTGCCAGCAGTTCACACGAGACGGAAGCCGATACGCAGTATTTT CASSSHETEADTQYF
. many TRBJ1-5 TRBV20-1 TGCAGTGCTCCGACAGGAAACAATCAGCCCCAGCATTTT CSAPTGNNQPQHF
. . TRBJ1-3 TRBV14 TGTGCCAGCTGCCAAGCCCAGGGAAACACCATATATTTT CASCQAQGNTIYF
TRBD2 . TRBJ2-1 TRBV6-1 TGTGCCAGCACTCTAGGGGGTAGCGGGAGTAAGAAAGTAAAGGATGAGCAGTTCTTC CASTLGGSGSKKVKDEQFF
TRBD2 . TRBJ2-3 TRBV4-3 TGCGCCAGCAGCCAAGTGGGGGTCGGGGGGGATACGCAGTATTTT CASSQVGVGGDTQYF
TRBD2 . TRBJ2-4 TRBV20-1 TGCAGTGCCAGAGATCGGACTAGCGGGAGGGCTGGCATTCAGTACTTC CSARDRTSGRAGIQYF
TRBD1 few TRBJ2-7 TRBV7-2 TGTGCCAGCAGCTTAAATACAGGGGCAACCTACGAGCAGTACTTC CASSLNTGATYEQYF
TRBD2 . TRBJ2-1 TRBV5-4 TGTGCCAGCAGTCCTGGACTAGCGGGGTACAATGAGCAGTTCTTC CASSPGLAGYNEQFF
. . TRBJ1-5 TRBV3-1 TGTGCCAGCGGGGGGGACGCCTTTGGCAATCAGCCCCAGCATTTT CASGGDAFGNQPQHF
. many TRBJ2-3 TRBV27 TGTGCCAGCAGTCCCCTCCAGACAGTGAGCACAGATACGCAGTATTTT CASSPLQTVSTDTQYF
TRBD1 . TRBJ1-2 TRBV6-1 TGTGCCAGCAGTGACCAACAGGGGAATGGCTACACCTTC CASSDQQGNGYTF
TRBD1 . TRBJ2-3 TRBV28 TGTGCCAGCAGTTCTCCCCAGGACAGGGGCACAGATACGCAGTATTTT CASSSPQDRGTDTQYF
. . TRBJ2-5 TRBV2 TGTGCCAGCAGTGACGAGGGGGGGCAAGAGACCCAGTACTTC CASSDEGGQETQYF
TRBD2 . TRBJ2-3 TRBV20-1 TGCAGTGCTAGAGATCCGACTAGCAGCGCAGATACGCAGTATTTT CSARDPTSSADTQYF
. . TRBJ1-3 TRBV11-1 TGTGCCAGCAGCTTAGCCGTGCAAGGAAACACCATATATTTT CASSLAVQGNTIYF
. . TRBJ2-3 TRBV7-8 TGTGCCAGCAGCTCTACCCGGACTACTTACACAGATACGCAGTATTTT CASSSTRTTYTDTQYF
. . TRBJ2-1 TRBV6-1 TGTGCCAGCTTCGGGGCAGTGCCGCACAATGAGCAGTTCTTC CASFGAVPHNEQFF
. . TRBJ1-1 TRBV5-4 TGTGCCAGCAGCTTGTTCGACAGGAACACTGAAGCTTTCTTT CASSLFDRNTEAFF
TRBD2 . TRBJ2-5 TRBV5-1 TGCGCCAGCTCTCGCGGGGGGGAATTAGAGACCCAGTACTTC CASSRGGELETQYF
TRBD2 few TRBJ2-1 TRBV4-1 TGCGCCAGCAGCCAAGTACCCCGGCTAGCGGGTAGGGATGAGCAGTTCTTC CASSQVPRLAGRDEQFF
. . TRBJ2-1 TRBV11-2 TGTGCCAGCGAATCCCTCCGCGCGAGCTCCTACAATGAGCAGTTCTTC CASESLRASSYNEQFF
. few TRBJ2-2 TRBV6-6 TGTGCCAGCAGTTACGGTTCAAGGACCGGGGAGCTGTTTTTT CASSYGSRTGELFF
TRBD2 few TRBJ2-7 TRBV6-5 TGTGCCAGCAGTTACTCCGCTAGCGGGAACGAGCAGTACTTC CASSYSASGNEQYF
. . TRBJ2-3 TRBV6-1 TGTGCCAGCAGTGAAACGCCGGGCCTCCCCTCAGATACGCAGTATTTT CASSETPGLPSDTQYF
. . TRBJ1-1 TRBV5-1 TGCGCCAGCAGCTTTAACTGGGACACTGAAGCTTTCTTT CASSFNWDTEAFF
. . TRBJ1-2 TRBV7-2 TGTGCCAGCAGCTTACTCAACTATGGCTACACCTTC CASSLLNYGYTF
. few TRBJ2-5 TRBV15 TGTGCCACCAGCAGAGGGAGTGGGACCCAGTACTTC CATSRGSGTQYF
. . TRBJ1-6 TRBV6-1 TGTGCCAGCGGACGGGGGAATTCACCCCTCCACTTT CASGRGNSPLHF